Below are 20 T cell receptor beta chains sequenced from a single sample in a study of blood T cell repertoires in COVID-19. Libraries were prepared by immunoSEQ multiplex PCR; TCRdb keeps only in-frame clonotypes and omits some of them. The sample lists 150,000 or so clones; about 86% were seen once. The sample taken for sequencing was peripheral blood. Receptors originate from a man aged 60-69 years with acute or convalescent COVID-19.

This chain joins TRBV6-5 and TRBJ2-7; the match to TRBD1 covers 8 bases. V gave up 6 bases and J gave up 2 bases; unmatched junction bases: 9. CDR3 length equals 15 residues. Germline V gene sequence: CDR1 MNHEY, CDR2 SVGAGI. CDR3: CASRPYGTGAYEQYF. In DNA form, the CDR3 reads TGTGCCAGCAGACCCTATGGGACAGGAGCCTACGAGCAGTACTTC.

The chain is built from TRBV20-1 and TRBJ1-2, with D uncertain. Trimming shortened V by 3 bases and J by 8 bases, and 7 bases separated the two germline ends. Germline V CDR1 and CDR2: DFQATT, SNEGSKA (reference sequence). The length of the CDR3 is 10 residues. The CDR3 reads CSASGRGYTF. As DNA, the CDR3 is TGCAGTGCTAGCGGGAGGGGCTACACCTTC.

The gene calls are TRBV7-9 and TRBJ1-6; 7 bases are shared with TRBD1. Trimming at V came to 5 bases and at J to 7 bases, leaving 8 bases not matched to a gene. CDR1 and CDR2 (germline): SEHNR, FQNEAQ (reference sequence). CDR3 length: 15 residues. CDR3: CASSLPGTANSPLHF. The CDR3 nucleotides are TGTGCCAGCAGCCTCCCCGGGACAGCCAATTCACCCCTCCACTTT.

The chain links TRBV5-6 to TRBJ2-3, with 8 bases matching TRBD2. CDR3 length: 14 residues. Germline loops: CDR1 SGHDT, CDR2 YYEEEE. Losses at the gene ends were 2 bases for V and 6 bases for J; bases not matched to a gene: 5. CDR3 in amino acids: CASSLAGAADTQYF. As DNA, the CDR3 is TGTGCCAGCAGCTTAGCGGGAGCCGCGGATACGCAGTATTTT.

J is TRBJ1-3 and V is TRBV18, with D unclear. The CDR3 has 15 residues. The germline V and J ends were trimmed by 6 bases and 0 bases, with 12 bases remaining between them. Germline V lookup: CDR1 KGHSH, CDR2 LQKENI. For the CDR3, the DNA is TGTGCCAGCTCGCAAGCAGACTACTCTGGAAACACCATATATTTT. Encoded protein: CASSQADYSGNTIYF.

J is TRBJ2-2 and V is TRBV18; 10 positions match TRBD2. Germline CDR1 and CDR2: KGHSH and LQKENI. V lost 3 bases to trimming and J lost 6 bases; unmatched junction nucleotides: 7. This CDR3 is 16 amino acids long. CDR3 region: CASSPSGRARAGELFF. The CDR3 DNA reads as TGTGCCAGCTCACCGAGCGGGAGGGCCAGGGCCGGGGAGCTGTTTTTT. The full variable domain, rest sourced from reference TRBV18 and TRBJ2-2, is NAGVMQNPRHLVRRRGQEARLRCSPMKGHSHVYWYRQLPEEGLKFMVYLQKENIIDESGMPKERFSAEFPKEGPSILRIQQVVRGDSAAYFCASSPSGRARAGELFFGEGSRLTVL.

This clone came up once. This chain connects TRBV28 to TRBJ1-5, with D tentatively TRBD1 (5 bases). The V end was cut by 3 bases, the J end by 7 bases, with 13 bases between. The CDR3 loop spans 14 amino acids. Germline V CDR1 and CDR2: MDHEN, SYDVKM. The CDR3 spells CASSFIRGEQPQHF. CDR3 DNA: TGTGCCAGCAGTTTTATAAGGGGCGAACAGCCCCAGCATTTT.

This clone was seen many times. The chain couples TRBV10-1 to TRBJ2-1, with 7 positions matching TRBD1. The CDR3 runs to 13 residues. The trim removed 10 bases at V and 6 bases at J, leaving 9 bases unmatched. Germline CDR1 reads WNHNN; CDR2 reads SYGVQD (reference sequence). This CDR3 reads CATTARQGNEQFF. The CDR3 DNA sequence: TGCGCCACCACAGCCCGACAGGGCAATGAGCAGTTCTTC.

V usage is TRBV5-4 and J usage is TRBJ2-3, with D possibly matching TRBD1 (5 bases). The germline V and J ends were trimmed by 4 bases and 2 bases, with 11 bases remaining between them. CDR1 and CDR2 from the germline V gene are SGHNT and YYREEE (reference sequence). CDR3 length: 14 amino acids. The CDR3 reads CASSPNRYTDTQYF. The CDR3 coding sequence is TGTGCCAGCAGCCCAAACAGGTACACAGATACGCAGTATTTT.

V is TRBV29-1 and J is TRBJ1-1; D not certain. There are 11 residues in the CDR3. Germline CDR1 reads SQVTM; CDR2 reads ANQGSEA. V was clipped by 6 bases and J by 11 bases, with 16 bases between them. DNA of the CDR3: TGCAGCGTCGGAATCTTCAGAGGGGCTTTCTTT. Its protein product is CSVGIFRGAFF.

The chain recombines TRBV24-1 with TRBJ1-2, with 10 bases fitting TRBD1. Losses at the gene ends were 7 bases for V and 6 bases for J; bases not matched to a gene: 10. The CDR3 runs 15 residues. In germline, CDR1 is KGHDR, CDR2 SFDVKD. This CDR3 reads CATSPPGQGLDGYTF. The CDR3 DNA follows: TGTGCCACCAGCCCTCCGGGACAGGGGCTCGATGGCTACACCTTC.

The CDR3 DNA is TGTGCCAGCAGCTTGAGGACAGAATATTCACCCCTCCACTTT. Amino acids: CASSLRTEYSPLHF. The rearrangement joins TRBV5-5 to TRBJ1-6; tentative D call: TRBD1 (6 bases). The V gene's germline CDR1 is SGHKS and CDR2 YYEKEE (reference sequence). The CDR3 is 14 amino acids. V dropped 1 base and J dropped 8 bases, with 10 bases sitting between them. The full variable domain, completed using reference TRBV5-5 and TRBJ1-6, is DAGVTQSPTHLIKTRGQQVTLRCSPISGHKSVSWYQQVLGQGPQFIFQYYEKEERGRGNFPDRFSARQFPNYSSELNVNALLLGDSALYLCASSLRTEYSPLHFGNGTRLTVT.

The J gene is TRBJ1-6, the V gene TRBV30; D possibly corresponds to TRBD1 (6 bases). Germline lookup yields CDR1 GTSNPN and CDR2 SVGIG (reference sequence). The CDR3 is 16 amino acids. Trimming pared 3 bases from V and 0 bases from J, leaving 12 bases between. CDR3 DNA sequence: TGTGCCTGGAGCCCCGACAGGAGCTCCTATAATTCACCCCTCCACTTT. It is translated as CAWSPDRSSYNSPLHF.

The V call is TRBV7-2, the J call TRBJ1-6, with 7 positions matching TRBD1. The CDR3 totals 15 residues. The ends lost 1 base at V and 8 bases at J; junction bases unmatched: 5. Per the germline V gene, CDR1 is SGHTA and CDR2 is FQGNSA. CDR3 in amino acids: CASSLGQGGYSPLHF. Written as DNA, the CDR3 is TGTGCCAGCAGCTTAGGGCAGGGGGGTTATTCACCCCTCCACTTT.

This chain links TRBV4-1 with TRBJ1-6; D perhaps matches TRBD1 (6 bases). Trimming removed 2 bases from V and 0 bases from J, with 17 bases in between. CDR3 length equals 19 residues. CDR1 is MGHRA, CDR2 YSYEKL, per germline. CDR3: CASSQRAPGESSYNSPLHF. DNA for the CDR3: TGCGCCAGCAGCCAAAGGGCCCCAGGGGAAAGCTCCTATAATTCACCCCTCCACTTT.

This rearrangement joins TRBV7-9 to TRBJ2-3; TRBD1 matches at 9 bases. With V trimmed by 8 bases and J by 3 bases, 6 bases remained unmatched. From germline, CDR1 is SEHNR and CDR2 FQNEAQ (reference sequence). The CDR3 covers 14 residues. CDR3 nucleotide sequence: TGTGCCAGCCGTTTCGGGACAGGGACAGATACGCAGTATTTT. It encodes CASRFGTGTDTQYF. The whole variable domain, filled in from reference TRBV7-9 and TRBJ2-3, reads DTGVSQNPRHKITKRGQNVTFRCDPISEHNRLYWYRQTLGQGPEFLTYFQNEAQLEKSRLLSDRFSAERPKGSFSTLEIQRTEQGDSAMYLCASRFGTGTDTQYFGPGTRLTVL.

In nucleotides, the CDR3 is TGTGCCAGCAGCTCCCGAGGTTTAGCGGGAGGGAACCACTACGAGCAGTACTTC. Protein product: CASSSRGLAGGNHYEQYF. This rearrangement joins TRBV7-9 to TRBJ2-7, with 11 bases that match TRBD2. The CDR3 consists of 18 residues. Germline V lookup: CDR1 SEHNR, CDR2 FQNEAQ (reference sequence). V lost 4 bases to trimming and J lost 3 bases; unmatched junction nucleotides: 14.

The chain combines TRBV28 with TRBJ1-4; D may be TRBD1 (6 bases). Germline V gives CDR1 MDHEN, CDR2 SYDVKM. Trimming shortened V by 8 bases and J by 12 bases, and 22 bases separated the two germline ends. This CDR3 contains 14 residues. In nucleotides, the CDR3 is TGTGCCAGCGGCCTGACAGGCACTGTCGGGGAACTGTTTTTT. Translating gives CASGLTGTVGELFF.

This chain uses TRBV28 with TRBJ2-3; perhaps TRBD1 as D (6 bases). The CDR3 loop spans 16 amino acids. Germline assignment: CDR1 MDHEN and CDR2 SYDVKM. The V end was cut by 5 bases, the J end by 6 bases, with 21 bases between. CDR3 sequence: CASSPRQVQVPDTQYF. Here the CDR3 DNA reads TGTGCCAGCAGTCCTCGACAGGTCCAGGTACCGGATACGCAGTATTTT.

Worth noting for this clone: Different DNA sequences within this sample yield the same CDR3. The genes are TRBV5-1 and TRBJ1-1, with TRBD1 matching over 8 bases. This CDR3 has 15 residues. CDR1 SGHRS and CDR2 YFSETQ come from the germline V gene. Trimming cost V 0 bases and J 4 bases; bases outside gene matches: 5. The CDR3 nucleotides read TGCGCCAGCAGCTTGGTGGCAGGGGGCGGCACTGAAGCTTTCTTT. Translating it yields CASSLVAGGGTEAFF.